These 21 T cell receptor beta chains were sequenced from one sample in a study of blood T cell repertoires in COVID-19. Measured with immunoSEQ multiplex PCR; TCRdb has only the in-frame clones, and not every one. Of 200,000 to 250,000 clones in the sample, roughly 84% are singletons; the top ten hold around 18%. The sample was peripheral blood. Receptors were obtained from a woman older than 75 with active or convalescent COVID-19.

This clone was detected many times. The rearrangement links TRBV7-9 to TRBJ1-4; TRBD1 agrees at 7 bases. With 6 bases clipped from V and 3 bases from J, the junction kept 7 bases outside the gene matches. The CDR3 is 15 residues long. The germline V gene has CDR1 SEHNR and CDR2 FQNEAQ (reference sequence). The CDR3 sequence is CASRLTGQSNEKLFF. The CDR3 DNA sequence: TGTGCCAGCAGACTTACGGGACAGTCTAATGAAAAACTGTTTTTT.

This clone was found once. This chain links TRBV7-2 with TRBJ2-3; TRBD2 might be the D (7 bases). Germline CDR1 reads SGHTA; CDR2 reads FQGNSA. The CDR3 has 15 residues. Trimming stripped 1 base from V and 4 bases from J, with 12 bases between. The CDR3 DNA follows: TGTGCCAGCAGCTTAGTCGGCGGGGGCGCAGATACGCAGTATTTT. Encoded protein: CASSLVGGGADTQYF. The full variable domain, rest sourced from reference TRBV7-2 and TRBJ2-3, is GAGVSQSPSNKVTEKGKDVELRCDPISGHTALYWYRQSLGQGLEFLIYFQGNSAPDKSGLPSDRFSAERTGGSVSTLTIQRTQQEDSAVYLCASSLVGGGADTQYFGPGTRLTVL.

This clone is a singleton in its sample. V usage is TRBV19 and J usage is TRBJ2-4; D might be TRBD2 (7 bases). This CDR3 comprises 17 residues. Germline V lookup: CDR1 LNHDA, CDR2 SQIVND (reference sequence). Deletions cut 4 bases from V and 2 bases from J, with 18 bases between. The CDR3 here is CASSTEGEGSSKNIQYF. Here the CDR3 DNA reads TGTGCCAGTAGTACCGAGGGGGAGGGATCTTCCAAAAACATTCAGTACTTC.

J is TRBJ2-5 and V is TRBV18; a possible D gene is TRBD2 (6 bases). Germline V gene sequence: CDR1 KGHSH, CDR2 LQKENI. This CDR3 has 13 amino acids. V was pared by 2 bases and J by 6 bases, with 10 bases between. In nucleotides, the CDR3 is TGTGCCAGCTCACCATTGGGAGGAAAGACCCAGTACTTC. Translation gives CASSPLGGKTQYF.

V and J are TRBV5-1 and TRBJ2-3, with TRBD2 identical over 15 bases. The V gene's germline CDR1 is SGHRS and CDR2 YFSETQ. With V trimmed by 4 bases and J by 5 bases, 8 bases remained unmatched. The CDR3 spans 17 residues. CDR3 sequence reads: CASSPGTSGGSIDTQYF. DNA for the CDR3: TGCGCCAGCAGCCCCGGGACTAGCGGGGGGAGTATAGATACGCAGTATTTT.

As DNA, the CDR3 is TGCGCCAGCAGCCAAGGACACCTCCCAGATACGCAGTATTTT. Protein: CASSQGHLPDTQYF. V usage is TRBV4-3 and J usage is TRBJ2-3; D not resolved. The germline gives CDR1 LGHNA, CDR2 YSLEER. V gave up 1 base and J gave up 4 bases, with 9 bases separating them. The CDR3 has 14 residues.

This clone came up once. The chain employs TRBV19 and TRBJ2-7; the match to TRBD1 covers 9 bases. Germline V gene data show CDR1 as LNHDA and CDR2 as SQIVND (reference sequence). The CDR3 loop spans 13 amino acids. V dropped 6 bases and J dropped 4; count of bases not matched to a gene: 4. The CDR3 spells CASRGQGRYEQYF. The CDR3 DNA sequence: TGTGCCAGTAGGGGACAGGGTAGGTACGAGCAGTACTTC.

This chain uses TRBV18 with TRBJ2-3; D might be TRBD2 (5 bases). Germline CDR1 KGHSH, CDR2 LQKENI. There are 14 residues in the CDR3. The V end was cut by 1 base, the J end by 3 bases, with 8 bases between. The CDR3 DNA sequence: TGTGCCAGCTCACCACAGGGAGCGACAGATACGCAGTATTTT. Protein product: CASSPQGATDTQYF.

The genes are TRBV5-1 and TRBJ2-2; D is unresolved. Trimming removed 3 bases at V and 1 base at J, with 4 bases between. The CDR3 length is 13 residues. From germline, CDR1 is SGHRS and CDR2 YFSETQ. The CDR3 loop is CASSSMNTGELFF. CDR3 DNA: TGCGCCAGCAGCTCAATGAACACCGGGGAGCTGTTTTTT. Full variable domain (missing parts from reference TRBV5-1 and TRBJ2-2): KAGVTQTPRYLIKTRGQQVTLSCSPISGHRSVSWYQQTPGQGLQFLFEYFSETQRNKGNFPGRFSGRQFSNSRSEMNVSTLELGDSALYLCASSSMNTGELFFGEGSRLTVL.

The CDR3 region is CASSVGSGGGTDTQYF. DNA of the CDR3: TGTGCCAGCAGCGTAGGAAGCGGGGGAGGCACAGATACGCAGTATTTT. The rearrangement links TRBV9 to TRBJ2-3; 8 bases align to TRBD2. V lost 0 bases, J lost 1 base, and 4 bases stayed unmatched. The CDR3 loop spans 16 amino acids. Germline CDR1 reads SGDLS; CDR2 reads YYNGEE. Drawing the rest from reference TRBV9 and TRBJ2-3, the complete variable domain is DSGVTQTPKHLITATGQRVTLRCSPRSGDLSVYWYQQSLDQGLQFLIQYYNGEERAKGNILERFSAQQFPDLHSELNLSSLELGDSALYFCASSVGSGGGTDTQYFGPGTRLTVL.

The chain employs TRBV27 and TRBJ2-7, with TRBD2 as a possible D gene (6 bases). The CDR3 contains 14 residues. Germline V lookup: CDR1 MNHEY, CDR2 SMNVEV (reference sequence). Trimming left V 6 bases short and J 4 bases short, with 16 bases between. This CDR3 is CASRVSGRGYEQYF. CDR3 nucleotide sequence: TGTGCCAGCAGGGTCTCGGGGCGGGGTTACGAGCAGTACTTC.

V gene TRBV5-1 combines with J gene TRBJ2-1; 14 bases align to TRBD2. CDR1 is SGHRS and CDR2 is YFSETQ in the germline V gene. The CDR3 contains 16 residues. The V segment lost 4 bases and the J segment 10 bases; nucleotides outside the gene matches: 10. The CDR3 here is CASSEGTSGSRGEQFF. Written as DNA, the CDR3 is TGCGCCAGCAGCGAAGGGACTAGCGGGAGCCGGGGGGAGCAGTTCTTC.

The V gene is TRBV3-1 (or the pseudogene TRBV3-2), the J gene TRBJ2-1, with 14 positions matching TRBD2. Germline trimming cut 5 bases from V and 4 bases from J; bases unmatched to any gene: 4. Germline V gene sequence: CDR1 LGHDT, CDR2 YNNKEL (reference sequence). The CDR3 is made up of 16 amino acids. The CDR3 nucleotides are TGTGCCAGCAGCTTACGGACTAGCGGGGGGTACAATGAGCAGTTCTTC. Translated, it gives CASSLRTSGGYNEQFF.

The V gene is TRBV19, the J gene TRBJ1-4; D is unresolved. The germline gives CDR1 LNHDA, CDR2 SQIVND (reference sequence). There are 15 residues in the CDR3. V dropped 5 bases and J dropped 6 bases, with 16 bases sitting between them. The CDR3 nucleotides are TGTGCCAGTAGTGGGTCAGGTTTGTGGTATGAAAAACTGTTTTTT. It specifies CASSGSGLWYEKLFF.

The CDR3 nucleotides are TGTGCCAGCAGTTACGCGGGAGGGCGCGCAGATACGCAGTATTTT. Translated, it gives CASSYAGGRADTQYF. The chain couples TRBV6-7 to TRBJ2-3; 9 bases line up with TRBD2. TRBV6-7 is annotated as an ORF whose role is uncertain. The V and J ends lost 2 bases and 4 bases, in that order; junction bases with no gene match: 4. This CDR3 has 15 amino acids.

The chain couples TRBV9 to TRBJ2-5; 7 positions agree with TRBD1. The CDR3 contains 14 residues. Germline assignment: CDR1 SGDLS and CDR2 YYNGEE. Trimming at V came to 4 bases and at J to 4 bases, leaving 7 bases not matched to a gene. The CDR3 protein is CASSPRGLVETQYF. The CDR3 DNA is TGTGCCAGCAGCCCCAGGGGGTTGGTAGAGACCCAGTACTTC.

This chain links TRBV6-5 with TRBJ2-1; possibly TRBD1 for D (5 bases). The CDR3 runs to 15 residues. V dropped 2 bases and J dropped 6 bases, with 14 bases sitting between them. In germline, CDR1 is MNHEY, CDR2 SVGAGI. Here the CDR3 reads CASSYANPTVNEQFF. As DNA, the CDR3 is TGTGCCAGCAGTTACGCCAACCCGACAGTCAATGAGCAGTTCTTC.

This chain joins TRBV30 and TRBJ2-1; 10 bases are shared with TRBD1. This CDR3 region has 14 residues. V trimming: 4 bases; J trimming: 6 bases; junction bases outside the gene matches: 6. Germline V gene sequence: CDR1 GTSNPN, CDR2 SVGIG (reference sequence). For the CDR3, the DNA is TGTGCCTGGAAGGGGACAGGGGCGATCAATGAGCAGTTCTTC. This encodes CAWKGTGAINEQFF.

The chain couples TRBV18 to TRBJ1-2; no clear D. Trimming cost V 5 bases and J 4 bases, with 17 bases left between them. CDR3 length: 15 amino acids. The germline V gene encodes CDR1 KGHSH and CDR2 LQKENI. The CDR3 bases are TGTGCCAGCTCAAGTAACAGTGACGCTTCCTATGGCTACACCTTC. Translated: CASSSNSDASYGYTF.

The chain uses TRBV28 and TRBJ1-1; weak D call: TRBD1 (5 bases). CDR3 length: 12 amino acids. Trimming stripped 10 bases from V and 3 bases from J, with 12 bases between. CDR1 and CDR2 from the germline V gene are MDHEN and SYDVKM. CDR3: CATLGGYTEAFF. The CDR3 DNA reads TGTGCCACCCTGGGGGGGTACACTGAAGCTTTCTTT.

V usage is TRBV28 and J usage is TRBJ2-3; a possible D gene is TRBD2 (6 bases). The CDR3 contains 14 residues. Germline V gene sequence: CDR1 MDHEN, CDR2 SYDVKM. The V end lost 6 bases, the J end lost 3 bases, and 13 bases lay between the germline ends. CDR3 sequence: CASREGKKTDTQYF. As DNA, the CDR3 is TGTGCCAGCAGGGAGGGTAAAAAGACAGATACGCAGTATTTT.